These T cell receptor beta chains were read from a single sample in a study of blood T cells in healthy people across ages. MiXCR was run by TCRdb on the 5' RACE reads, yielding one entry per CDR3 protein. Found here are hundreds of thousands of distinct CDR3 sequences, about 52% of them singletons; the top ten hold around a third. Sequenced: blood. All receptors derive from a woman between 55 and 75 years old in good health. Each CDR3 is given with its conserved first and last residue. D genes are given only for firm matches. Some rows have no size entry. The others give once, few or many, or a class for an expanded clone.

v_gene,j_gene,abundance,d_gene,CDR3aa,CDR3nt
TRBV19,TRBJ2-7,.,.,CASRSTASTYEQYF,TGTGCCAGTAGGAGTACAGCTAGTACCTACGAGCAGTACTTC
TRBV28,TRBJ2-7,few,.,CASVTSGTSYEQYF,TGTGCCAGCGTGACATCAGGGACCTCCTACGAGCAGTACTTC
TRBV3-1,TRBJ2-3,.,TRBD2,CASSRAGVGDTQYF,TGTGCCAGCAGCCGAGCGGGAGTGGGTGATACGCAGTATTTT
TRBV25-1,TRBJ1-4,.,.,CASSDGFEKLFF,TGTGCCAGCAGTGATGGTTTTGAAAAACTGTTTTTT
TRBV5-1,TRBJ2-5,.,.,CASSLEQGFREQYF,TGCGCCAGCAGCTTGGAGCAGGGGTTTAGGGAGCAGTACTTC
TRBV2,TRBJ1-5,few,.,CASRLHSAGNQPQHF,TGTGCCAGCAGGTTGCACAGCGCGGGCAATCAGCCCCAGCATTTT
TRBV20-1,TRBJ1-2,.,TRBD1,CSARYTGDVYGYTF,TGCAGTGCTAGATATACAGGGGACGTCTATGGCTACACCTTC
TRBV29-1,TRBJ1-1,.,.,CSVSVSSMNTEASF,TGCAGCGTCTCGGTCAGTTCTATGAACACTGAAGCTTCCTTT
TRBV7-3,TRBJ1-1,.,.,CASSSAGRLAAFF,TGTGCCAGCAGTTCTGCCGGGAGGCTAGCAGCTTTCTTT
TRBV3-1,TRBJ1-2,.,.,CASSLGAGKNYGYTF,TGTGCCAGCAGCCTAGGCGCCGGCAAAAACTATGGCTACACCTTC
TRBV11-3,TRBJ2-5,.,.,CASSRESYEQHF,TGTGCCAGCAGCCGTGAATCCTACGAGCAGCACTTC
TRBV7-9,TRBJ2-5,.,TRBD2,CASSPRAGLEETQYF,TGTGCCAGCAGCCCACGGGCAGGACTAGAAGAGACCCAGTACTTC
TRBV20-1,TRBJ2-7,once,.,CSAPDGYEQYF,TGCAGTGCTCCGGACGGCTACGAGCAGTACTTC
TRBV7-2,TRBJ1-2,once,.,CASSQGFAGYTF,TGTGCCAGCAGCCAGGGATTTGCTGGCTACACCTTC
TRBV7-2,TRBJ2-1,.,TRBD2,CASSLLEREGLNEQFF,TGTGCCAGCAGCTTACTAGAGCGGGAGGGCCTAAATGAGCAGTTCTTC
TRBV3-1,TRBJ2-7,.,TRBD2,CASSPLSTSEFDEQYF,TGTGCCAGCAGCCCACTCTCGACTAGCGAGTTCGACGAGCAGTACTTC
TRBV7-9,TRBJ1-2,few,.,CASSLLTEIYGYTF,TGTGCCAGCAGCCTTTTGACAGAGATTTATGGCTACACCTTC
TRBV7-2,TRBJ2-3,.,TRBD2,CASSLESGLGRRTDTQYF,TGTGCCAGCAGCTTAGAGTCTGGACTAGGAAGACGCACAGATACGCAGTATTTT
TRBV20-1,TRBJ2-5,once,.,CSARDHRASVSGETQYF,TGCAGTGCTAGAGATCATAGGGCTAGCGTTAGTGGGGAGACCCAGTACTTC